A selection of T cell receptor beta chains follows, all from one sample in a study of T cell responses to AZD1222 COVID-19 vaccine. TCRdb's copy holds only in-frame clones and misses some; the assay was immunoSEQ multiplex PCR. The data contain about 140,000 clones, approximately 90% of them singletons. Here the sequenced sample was peripheral blood, taken on day 0 of AZD1222 vaccination. Receptor source: an adult in good health. CDR3s include the opening cysteine and the closing phenylalanine or tryptophan. Each record gives: J gene, CDR3 length, D gene, V gene, clone size, CDR3 DNA, CDR3 protein. A D gene is named only where the DNA matches it firmly. Where a row states a size, it is once, few, many or the class of an expanded clone; other rows omit it.

J gene: TRBJ2-3; CDR3 length: 14; D gene: -; V gene: TRBV7-2; clone size: -; CDR3 DNA: TGTACCAGCAGCTTACGGAGGGGAACAGATACGCAGTATTTT; CDR3 protein: CTSSLRRGTDTQYF
J gene: TRBJ1-2; CDR3 length: 13; D gene: -; V gene: TRBV7-9; clone size: once; CDR3 DNA: TGTGCCAGCAGCTTAGGGCAGGGTGGCGGCTACACCTTC; CDR3 protein: CASSLGQGGGYTF
J gene: TRBJ2-1; CDR3 length: 13; D gene: -; V gene: TRBV30; clone size: -; CDR3 DNA: TGTGCCTGGAGTCGACAGTGGGGAAATGAGCAGTTCTTC; CDR3 protein: CAWSRQWGNEQFF
J gene: TRBJ1-6; CDR3 length: 13; D gene: TRBD1; V gene: TRBV19; clone size: -; CDR3 DNA: TGCCAGGGGGGGCGCGGTTATAATTCACCCCTCCACTTT; CDR3 protein: CQGGRGYNSPLHF
J gene: TRBJ2-3; CDR3 length: 14; D gene: -; V gene: TRBV5-8; clone size: -; CDR3 DNA: TGTGCCAGCATCGGACTTGGGGTCCATTATACGCAGTATTTT; CDR3 protein: CASIGLGVHYTQYF
J gene: TRBJ1-6; CDR3 length: 15; D gene: TRBD1; V gene: TRBV19; clone size: -; CDR3 DNA: TGTGCCAGTAGTGCCTCGGGGACAGGGGAAGGAACCCTCCACTTT; CDR3 protein: CASSASGTGEGTLHF
J gene: TRBJ1-1; CDR3 length: 15; D gene: -; V gene: TRBV4-2; clone size: -; CDR3 DNA: TGTGCCAGCAGCCAAGAGGGGACGGCGAACACTGAAGCTTTCTTT; CDR3 protein: CASSQEGTANTEAFF
J gene: TRBJ1-6; CDR3 length: 14; D gene: -; V gene: TRBV9; clone size: -; CDR3 DNA: TGTGCCAGCACCGTAGACGGCCGCAATTCACCCCTCCACTTT; CDR3 protein: CASTVDGRNSPLHF
J gene: TRBJ1-1; CDR3 length: 12; D gene: -; V gene: TRBV19; clone size: -; CDR3 DNA: TGTGCCAGTAGTAGGTCTGGTAATGAAGCTTTCTTT; CDR3 protein: CASSRSGNEAFF
J gene: TRBJ2-3; CDR3 length: 15; D gene: -; V gene: TRBV2; clone size: -; CDR3 DNA: TGTGCCAGCAGGGAACAGGGAGCTTCCACAGATACGCAGTATTTT; CDR3 protein: CASREQGASTDTQYF
J gene: TRBJ2-1; CDR3 length: 13; D gene: -; V gene: TRBV11-3; clone size: few; CDR3 DNA: TGTGCCAGCAGCTTAGTATCGACAGCGGGGCAGTTCTTC; CDR3 protein: CASSLVSTAGQFF
J gene: TRBJ1-2; CDR3 length: 15; D gene: TRBD1; V gene: TRBV28; clone size: -; CDR3 DNA: TGTGCCAGCAGCCCCCCCGGGACAGGGGTCGATGGCTACACCTTC; CDR3 protein: CASSPPGTGVDGYTF
J gene: TRBJ2-5; CDR3 length: 15; D gene: TRBD2; V gene: TRBV4-1; clone size: -; CDR3 DNA: TGCGCCAGCAGCCAGCTAGCGGGCTACCAAGAGACCCAGTACTTC; CDR3 protein: CASSQLAGYQETQYF
J gene: TRBJ2-7; CDR3 length: 14; D gene: -; V gene: TRBV5-1; clone size: -; CDR3 DNA: TGCGCCAGCAGCCCCCTGCAGACTGACTACGAGCAGTACTTC; CDR3 protein: CASSPLQTDYEQYF
J gene: TRBJ1-5; CDR3 length: 15; D gene: -; V gene: TRBV6-5; clone size: -; CDR3 DNA: TGTGCCAGCAGTCCCATTGACCCAGGGGATCAGCCCCAGCATTTT; CDR3 protein: CASSPIDPGDQPQHF
J gene: TRBJ1-5; CDR3 length: 14; D gene: -; V gene: TRBV6-6; clone size: -; CDR3 DNA: TGTGCCAGCAGTTACGTTCCAGGGCTCGGTGGTAAGGGTTTT; CDR3 protein: CASSYVPGLGGKGF